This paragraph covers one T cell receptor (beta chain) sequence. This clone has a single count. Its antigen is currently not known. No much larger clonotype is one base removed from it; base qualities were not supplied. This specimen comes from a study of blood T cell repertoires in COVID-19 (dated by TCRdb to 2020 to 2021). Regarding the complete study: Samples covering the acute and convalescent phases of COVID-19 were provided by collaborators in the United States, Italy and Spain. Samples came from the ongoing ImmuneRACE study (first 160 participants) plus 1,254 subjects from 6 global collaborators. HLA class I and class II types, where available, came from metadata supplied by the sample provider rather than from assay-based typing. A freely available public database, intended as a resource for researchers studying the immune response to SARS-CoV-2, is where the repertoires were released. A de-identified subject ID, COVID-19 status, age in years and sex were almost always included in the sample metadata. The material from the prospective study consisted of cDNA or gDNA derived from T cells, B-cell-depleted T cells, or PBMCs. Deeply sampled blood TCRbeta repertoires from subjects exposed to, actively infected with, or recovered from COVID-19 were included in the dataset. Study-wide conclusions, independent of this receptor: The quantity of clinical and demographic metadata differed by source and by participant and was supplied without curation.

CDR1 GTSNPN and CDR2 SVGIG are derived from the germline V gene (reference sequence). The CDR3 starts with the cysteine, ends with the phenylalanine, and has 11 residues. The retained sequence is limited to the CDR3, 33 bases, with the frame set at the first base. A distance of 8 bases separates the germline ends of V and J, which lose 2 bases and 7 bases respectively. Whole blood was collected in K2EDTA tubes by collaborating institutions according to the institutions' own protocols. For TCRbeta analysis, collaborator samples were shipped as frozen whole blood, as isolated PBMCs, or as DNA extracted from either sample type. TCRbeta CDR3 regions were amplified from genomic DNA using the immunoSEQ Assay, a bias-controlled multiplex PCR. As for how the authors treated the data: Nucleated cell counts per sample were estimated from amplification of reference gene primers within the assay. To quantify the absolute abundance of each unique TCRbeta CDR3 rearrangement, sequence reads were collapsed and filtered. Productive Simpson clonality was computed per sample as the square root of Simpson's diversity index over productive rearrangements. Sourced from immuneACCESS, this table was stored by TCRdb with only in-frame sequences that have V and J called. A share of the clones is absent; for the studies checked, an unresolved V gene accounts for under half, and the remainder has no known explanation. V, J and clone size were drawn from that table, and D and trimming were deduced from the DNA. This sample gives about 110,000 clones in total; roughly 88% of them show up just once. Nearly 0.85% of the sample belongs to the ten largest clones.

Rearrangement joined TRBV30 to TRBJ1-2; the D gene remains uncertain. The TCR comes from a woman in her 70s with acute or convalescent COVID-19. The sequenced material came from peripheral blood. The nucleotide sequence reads TGTGCCTGGAGTTTATACATTGGCTACACCTTC. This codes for CAWSLYIGYTF.